Listed below are T cell receptor beta chains from one sample, sequenced in a study of T cell responses to AZD1222 COVID-19 vaccine. TCRdb keeps only in-frame clones here, not all; method: immunoSEQ multiplex PCR. Counted here are about 130,000 clones, 70% to 90% occurring once; the ten biggest clones make up 20% to 25%. The specimen comprised peripheral blood, sampled on day 0 of AZD1222 vaccination. Receptor source: an adult in good health. Each CDR3 is given with its conserved first and last residue. A D gene is named only where the DNA matches it firmly. Size values are once, few and many counts, or a class for expanded clones, and some rows have none.

cdr3_aa	cdr3_nt	v_call	j_call	clone_size	d_call
CASIRPEGQTVNQPQHF	TGTGCCAGCATCCGGCCGGAGGGTCAGACCGTCAATCAGCCCCAGCATTTT	TRBV28	TRBJ1-5	-	-
CASKGMTYGYTF	TGTGCCAGCAAGGGAATGACTTATGGCTACACCTTC	TRBV9	TRBJ1-2	-	-
CASSTVEGTEAFF	TGTGCCAGTAGTACGGTCGAGGGCACTGAAGCTTTCTTT	TRBV19	TRBJ1-1	-	-
CASSQGLAHTDTQYF	TGCGCCAGCAGTCAAGGACTAGCGCACACAGATACGCAGTATTTT	TRBV10-1	TRBJ2-3	-	TRBD2
CASSPPGQGASYEQYF	TGTGCCAGCTCACCACCTGGACAGGGGGCCTCCTACGAGCAGTACTTC	TRBV18	TRBJ2-7	-	TRBD1
CASSSGDGNTIYF	TGCGCCAGCAGTTCTGGTGACGGAAACACCATATATTTT	TRBV5-1	TRBJ1-3	-	-
CASSRGTDEKLFF	TGTGCCAGCAGCAGAGGGACAGATGAAAAACTGTTTTTT	TRBV9	TRBJ1-4	medium-sized	TRBD1
CSAGSTDTQYF	TGCAGTGCTGGTTCGACAGATACGCAGTATTTT	TRBV20-1	TRBJ2-3	-	-
CASSQEWGSTEAFF	TGCGCCAGCAGCCAAGAATGGGGAAGCACTGAAGCTTTCTTT	TRBV4-3	TRBJ1-1	-	-
CASRTRGAFGISITGELFF	TGTGCCAGTAGGACGCGGGGGGCCTTCGGGATCTCAATCACCGGGGAGCTGTTTTTT	TRBV19	TRBJ2-2	-	TRBD2
CASSLLGGYMDEQYF	TGTGCCAGCAGTTTATTGGGGGGGTACATGGACGAGCAGTACTTC	TRBV27	TRBJ2-7	-	TRBD2
CASSPEQLSTDTQYF	TGTGCCAGCAGCCCGGAACAGCTTAGCACAGATACGCAGTATTTT	TRBV3-1/TRBV3-2	TRBJ2-3	-	-
CASGSYNSYNEQFF	TGTGCCTCAGGGTCCTACAACTCCTACAATGAGCAGTTCTTC	TRBV28	TRBJ2-1	-	-
CASSESLTGLTYEQYF	TGTGCCAGCAGTGAATCTCTAACAGGACTTACCTACGAGCAGTACTTC	TRBV6-1	TRBJ2-7	-	-
CATSDLTRGAGGTLATDTQYF	TGTGCCACCAGTGATCTAACCCGGGGTGCGGGGGGCACCCTCGCGACAGATACGCAGTATTTT	TRBV24-1	TRBJ2-3	-	TRBD2
CASSLGQGGNTIYF	TGTGCCAGCAGTTTAGGACAGGGCGGAAACACCATATATTTT	TRBV28	TRBJ1-3	-	TRBD1
CASSRETQGASPLHF	TGTGCCAGCTCACGCGAGACCCAGGGGGCTTCACCCCTCCACTTT	TRBV18	TRBJ1-6	-	TRBD1
CASSSRTSGGPGELFF	TGTGCCAGCAGCTCCCGGACTAGCGGGGGGCCCGGGGAGCTGTTTTTT	TRBV9	TRBJ2-2	-	TRBD2
CASSSREPTEAFF	TGTGCCAGTAGTAGCCGGGAACCGACTGAAGCTTTCTTT	TRBV19	TRBJ1-1	once	-
CATSDNYEQYF	TGTGCCACCAGTGACAACTACGAGCAGTACTTC	TRBV24-1	TRBJ2-7	-	-
CASSDPPGEAFF	TGCGCCAGCAGCGATCCCCCGGGTGAAGCTTTCTTT	TRBV5-1	TRBJ1-1	-	-
CASTNSDRVHEQYF	TGCGCCAGCACCAACTCGGACAGGGTCCACGAGCAGTACTTC	TRBV5-1	TRBJ2-7	-	TRBD1
CASSWTGNTEAFF	TGTGCCAGCAGTTGGACGGGAAACACTGAAGCTTTCTTT	TRBV7-9	TRBJ1-1	-	-
CASSLLGVNTGELFF	TGTGCCAGCAGCTTATTAGGAGTCAACACCGGGGAGCTGTTTTTT	TRBV7-6	TRBJ2-2	-	-
CASSYGGSGLSF	TGTGCCAGCAGTTACGGGGGATCGGGACTCTCCTTC	TRBV6-5	TRBJ1-2	few	-
CASSIVAAMNTEAFF	TGTGCCAGTAGTATAGTGGCAGCAATGAACACTGAAGCTTTCTTT	TRBV19	TRBJ1-1	-	-
CATSGLPARAGNEQFF	TGTGCCACCAGTGGCCTACCGGCCCGGGCAGGCAATGAGCAGTTCTTC	TRBV24-1	TRBJ2-1	-	-
CASSRDEASTEAFF	TGTGCCAGCAGTCGAGACGAGGCGAGCACTGAAGCTTTCTTT	TRBV6-2/TRBV6-3	TRBJ1-1	-	-
CASSSGTGRLYNEQFF	TGTGCCAGCAGCTCCGGGACAGGGAGACTATACAATGAGCAGTTCTTC	TRBV5-4	TRBJ2-1	-	TRBD1
CASSPSPTGSGPQHF	TGTGCCAGCAGTCCTTCCCCGACTGGGTCTGGGCCCCAGCATTTT	TRBV27	TRBJ1-5	-	-
CASSLDGSEAFF	TGTGCCAGCAGCTTGGATGGATCTGAAGCTTTCTTT	TRBV5-6	TRBJ1-1	-	-
CASSVGVLNTEAFF	TGTGCCAGCAGTGTGGGGGTTTTGAACACTGAAGCTTTCTTT	TRBV2	TRBJ1-1	-	-
CASSRDRDNEKLFF	TGTGCCAGCTCGAGGGACAGAGATAATGAAAAACTGTTTTTT	TRBV18	TRBJ1-4	-	TRBD1
CASRRRETQYF	TGTGCCAGCAGGCGAAGGGAGACCCAGTACTTC	TRBV2	TRBJ2-5	-	-
CASSLGARRAGDEQFF	TGTGCCAGCAGTTTAGGGGCTAGAAGGGCGGGCGATGAGCAGTTCTTC	TRBV6-2/TRBV6-3	TRBJ2-1	-	-
CASSARGLAGGNEQFF	TGTGCCAGCAGCGCAAGGGGACTAGCGGGGGGCAATGAGCAGTTCTTC	TRBV9	TRBJ2-1	-	TRBD2
CASSSGLAGGGGETQYF	TGTGCCAGCAGTTCGGGACTAGCGGGGGGCGGGGGTGAAACGCAGTATTTT	TRBV27	TRBJ2-3	-	TRBD2
CASTPVRARSIRGAEAFF	TGTGCCAGCACCCCGGTACGGGCCAGGTCGATACGGGGTGCTGAAGCTTTCTTT	TRBV11-2	TRBJ1-1	-	-
CASSAAVGLTGELFF	TGTGCCAGCAGCGCAGCGGTGGGGTTAACCGGGGAGCTGTTTTTT	TRBV11-2	TRBJ2-2	-	-
CASSTGRSYNEQFF	TGTGCCAGCTCAACTGGCCGCTCCTACAATGAGCAGTTCTTC	TRBV18	TRBJ2-1	-	-
CAWRDRGDTGELFF	TGTGCCTGGAGGGACAGGGGAGACACCGGGGAGCTGTTTTTT	TRBV30	TRBJ2-2	-	TRBD1
CASSDTDRGAEAFF	TGTGCCAGCAGTGACACCGACAGGGGAGCTGAAGCTTTCTTT	TRBV6-4	TRBJ1-1	-	TRBD1
CSVGIQGDEQYF	TGCAGCGTTGGGATCCAGGGGGATGAGCAGTACTTC	TRBV29-1	TRBJ2-7	-	TRBD1
CASRDRAYEQYF	TGTGCCAGCAGGGACCGCGCCTACGAGCAGTACTTC	TRBV2	TRBJ2-7	-	-
CASSYLKRELFF	TGTGCCAGCAGTTACCTCAAGAGGGAACTGTTTTTT	TRBV6-2/TRBV6-3	TRBJ2-2	-	-
CASSSLGGGLVDNEQFF	TGTGCCAGCAGTTCCCTTGGGGGGGGTTTGGTGGACAATGAGCAGTTCTTC	TRBV27	TRBJ2-1	-	TRBD2
CASSLGVLDSYEQYF	TGTGCCAGCAGCCTGGGGGTATTAGACTCCTACGAGCAGTACTTC	TRBV7-6	TRBJ2-7	-	-
CASSPRQGASGNTIYF	TGTGCCAGCAGCCCCCGACAGGGGGCTTCTGGAAACACCATATATTTT	TRBV7-2	TRBJ1-3	-	TRBD1
CASRMAGYYGYTF	TGTGCCAGCAGGATGGCAGGCTACTATGGCTACACCTTC	TRBV28	TRBJ1-2	-	-
CASSKSHREAYGNQPQHF	TGTGCCAGTAGCAAGAGTCACAGGGAAGCATATGGCAATCAGCCCCAGCATTTT	TRBV19	TRBJ1-5	-	-
CASSSGTSNQPQHF	TGCGCCAGCAGTTCCGGGACATCTAATCAGCCCCAGCATTTT	TRBV10-2	TRBJ1-5	-	-
CASSMREEQPQHF	TGTGCCAGTAGTATGAGGGAGGAACAGCCCCAGCATTTT	TRBV19	TRBJ1-5	few	-
CASGRVPTDTQYF	TGTGCCAGCGGCCGGGTCCCAACAGATACGCAGTATTTT	TRBV3-1/TRBV3-2	TRBJ2-3	once	-
CASSKALSVGWGRAYEQYF	TGTGCCAGCAGCAAAGCGCTTTCCGTGGGATGGGGGCGGGCCTACGAGCAGTACTTC	TRBV21-1	TRBJ2-7	-	-
CASSLYGGSPLHF	TGTGCCAGCAGTTTGTACGGTGGTTCACCCCTCCACTTT	TRBV28	TRBJ1-6	once	-